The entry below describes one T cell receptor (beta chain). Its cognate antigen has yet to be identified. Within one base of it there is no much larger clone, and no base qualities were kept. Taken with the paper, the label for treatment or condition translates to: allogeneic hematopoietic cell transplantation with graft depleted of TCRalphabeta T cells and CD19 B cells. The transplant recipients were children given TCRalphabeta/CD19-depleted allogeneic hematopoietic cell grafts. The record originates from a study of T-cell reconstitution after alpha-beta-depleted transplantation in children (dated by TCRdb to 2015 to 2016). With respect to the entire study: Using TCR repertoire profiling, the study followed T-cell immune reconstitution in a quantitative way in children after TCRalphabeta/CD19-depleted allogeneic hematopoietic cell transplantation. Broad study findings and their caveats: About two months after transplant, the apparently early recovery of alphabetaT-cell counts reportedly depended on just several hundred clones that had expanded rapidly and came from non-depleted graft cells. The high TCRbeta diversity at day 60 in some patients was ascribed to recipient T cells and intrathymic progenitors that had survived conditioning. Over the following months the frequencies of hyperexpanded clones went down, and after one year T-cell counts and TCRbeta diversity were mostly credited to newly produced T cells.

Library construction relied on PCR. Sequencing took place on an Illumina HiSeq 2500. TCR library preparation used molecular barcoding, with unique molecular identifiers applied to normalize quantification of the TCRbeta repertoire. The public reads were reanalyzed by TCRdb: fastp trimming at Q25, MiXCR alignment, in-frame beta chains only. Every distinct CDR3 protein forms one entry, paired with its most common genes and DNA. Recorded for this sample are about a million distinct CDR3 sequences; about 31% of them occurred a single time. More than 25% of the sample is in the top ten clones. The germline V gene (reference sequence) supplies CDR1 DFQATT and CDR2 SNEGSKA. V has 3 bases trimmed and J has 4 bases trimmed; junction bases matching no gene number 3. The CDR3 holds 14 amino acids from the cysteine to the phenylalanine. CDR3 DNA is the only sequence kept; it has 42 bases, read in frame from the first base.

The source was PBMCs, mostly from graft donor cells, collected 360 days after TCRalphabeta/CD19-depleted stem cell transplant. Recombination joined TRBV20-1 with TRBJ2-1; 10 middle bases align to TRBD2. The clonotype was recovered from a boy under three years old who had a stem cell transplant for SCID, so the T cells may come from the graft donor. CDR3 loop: CSASWTSGYNEQFF. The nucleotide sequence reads TGCAGTGCTAGTTGGACTAGCGGTTACAATGAGCAGTTCTTC.